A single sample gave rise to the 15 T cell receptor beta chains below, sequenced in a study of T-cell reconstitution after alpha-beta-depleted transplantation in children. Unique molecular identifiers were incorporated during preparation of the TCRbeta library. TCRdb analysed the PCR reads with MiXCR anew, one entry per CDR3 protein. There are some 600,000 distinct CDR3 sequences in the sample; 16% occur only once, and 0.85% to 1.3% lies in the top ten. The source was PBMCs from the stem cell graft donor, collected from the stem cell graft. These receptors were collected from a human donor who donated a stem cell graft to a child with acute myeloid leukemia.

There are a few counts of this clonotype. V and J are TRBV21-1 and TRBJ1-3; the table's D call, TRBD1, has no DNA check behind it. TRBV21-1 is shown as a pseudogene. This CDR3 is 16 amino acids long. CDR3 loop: CASKKGGRRIGNTIYF. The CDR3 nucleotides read TGTGCCAGCAAGAAGGGGGGACGGAGGATTGGAAACACCATATATTTT.

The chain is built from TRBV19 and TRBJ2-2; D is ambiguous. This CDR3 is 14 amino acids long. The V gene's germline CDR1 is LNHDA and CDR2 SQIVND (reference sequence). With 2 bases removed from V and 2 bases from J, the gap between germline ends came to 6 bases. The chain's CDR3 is CASSIFENTGELFF. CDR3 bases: TGTGCCAGTAGTATATTCGAAAACACCGGGGAGCTGTTTTTT. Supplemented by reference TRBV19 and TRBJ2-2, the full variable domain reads DGGITQSPKYLFRKEGQNVTLSCEQNLNHDAMYWYRQDPGQGLRLIYYSQIVNDFQKGDIAEGYSVSREKKESFPLTVTSAQKNPTAFYLCASSIFENTGELFFGEGSRLTVL.

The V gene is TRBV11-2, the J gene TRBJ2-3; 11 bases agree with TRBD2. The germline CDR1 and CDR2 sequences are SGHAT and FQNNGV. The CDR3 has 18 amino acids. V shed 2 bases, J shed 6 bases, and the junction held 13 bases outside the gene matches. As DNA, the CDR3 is TGTGCCAGCAGCTTAAGGGGAACGGCGCTAGCGGGGGGTGATACGCAGTATTTT. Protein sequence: CASSLRGTALAGGDTQYF.

CDR3 loop: CASSPGDRVSDTQYF. In nucleotides, the CDR3 is TGTGCCAGCAGCCCGGGGGACAGGGTATCAGATACGCAGTATTTT. V usage is TRBV7-9 and J usage is TRBJ2-3; 9 bases are shared with TRBD1. This CDR3 comprises 15 residues. V lost 5 bases to trimming and J lost 4 bases; unmatched junction nucleotides: 7. Germline V gene data show CDR1 as SEHNR and CDR2 as FQNEAQ (reference sequence). The full variable domain, completed using reference TRBV7-9 and TRBJ2-3, is DTGVSQNPRHKITKRGQNVTFRCDPISEHNRLYWYRQTLGQGPEFLTYFQNEAQLEKSRLLSDRFSAERPKGSFSTLEIQRTEQGDSAMYLCASSPGDRVSDTQYFGPGTRLTVL.

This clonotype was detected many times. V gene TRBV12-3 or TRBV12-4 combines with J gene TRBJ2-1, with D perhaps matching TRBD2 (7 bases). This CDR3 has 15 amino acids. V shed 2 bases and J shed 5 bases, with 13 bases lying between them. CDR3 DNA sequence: TGTGCCAGCAGTTTAAGGGGGGGCCGAAACAATGAGCAGTTCTTC. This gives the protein CASSLRGGRNNEQFF.

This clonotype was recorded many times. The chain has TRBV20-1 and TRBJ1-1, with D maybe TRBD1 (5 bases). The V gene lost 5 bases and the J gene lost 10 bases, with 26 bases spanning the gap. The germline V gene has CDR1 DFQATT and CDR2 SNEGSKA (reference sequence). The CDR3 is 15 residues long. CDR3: CSALVFRDGDARAFF. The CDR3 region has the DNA TGCAGTGCTCTAGTTTTTAGGGACGGTGACGCCCGAGCTTTCTTT.

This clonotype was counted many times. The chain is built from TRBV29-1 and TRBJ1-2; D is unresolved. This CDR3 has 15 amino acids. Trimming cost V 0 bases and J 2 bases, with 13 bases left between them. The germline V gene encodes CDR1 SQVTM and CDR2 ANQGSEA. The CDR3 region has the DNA TGCAGCGTTGAAGAAGGGCGGGGATTAAACTATGGCTACACCTTC. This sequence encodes CSVEEGRGLNYGYTF.

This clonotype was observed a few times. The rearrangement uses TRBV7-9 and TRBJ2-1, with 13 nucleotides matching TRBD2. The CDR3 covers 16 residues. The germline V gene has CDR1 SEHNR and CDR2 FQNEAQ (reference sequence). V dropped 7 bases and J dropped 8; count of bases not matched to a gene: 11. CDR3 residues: CASTVPTSGGIYEQFF. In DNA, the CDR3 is TGTGCCAGCACCGTACCGACTAGCGGGGGGATCTATGAGCAGTTCTTC.

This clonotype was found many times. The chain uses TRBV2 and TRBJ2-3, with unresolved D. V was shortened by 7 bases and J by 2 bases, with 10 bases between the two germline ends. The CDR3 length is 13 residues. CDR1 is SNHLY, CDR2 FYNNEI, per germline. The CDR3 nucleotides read TGTGCCAGCACGGCCAGGTACACAGATACGCAGTATTTT. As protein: CASTARYTDTQYF.

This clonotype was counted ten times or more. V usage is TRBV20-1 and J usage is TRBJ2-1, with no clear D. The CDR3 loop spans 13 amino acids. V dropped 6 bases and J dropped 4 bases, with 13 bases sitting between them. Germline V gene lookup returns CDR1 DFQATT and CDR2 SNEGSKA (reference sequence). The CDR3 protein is CSATRTAYNEQFF. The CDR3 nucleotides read TGCAGTGCAACCCGGACCGCTTACAATGAGCAGTTCTTC.

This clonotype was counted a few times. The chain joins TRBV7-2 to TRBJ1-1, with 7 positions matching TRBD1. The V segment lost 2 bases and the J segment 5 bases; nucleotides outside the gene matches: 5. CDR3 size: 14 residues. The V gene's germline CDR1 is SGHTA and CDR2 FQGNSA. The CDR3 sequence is CASSLSGQLTEAFF. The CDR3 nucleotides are TGTGCCAGCAGCTTATCGGGACAGCTAACTGAAGCTTTCTTT.

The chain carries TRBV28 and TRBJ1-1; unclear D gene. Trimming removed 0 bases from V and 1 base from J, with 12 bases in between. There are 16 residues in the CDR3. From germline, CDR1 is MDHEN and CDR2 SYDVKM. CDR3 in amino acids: CASSLWYGGANTEAFF. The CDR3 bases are TGTGCCAGCAGTTTATGGTATGGAGGCGCGAACACTGAAGCTTTCTTT. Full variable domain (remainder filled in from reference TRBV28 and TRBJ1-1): DVKVTQSSRYLVKRTGEKVFLECVQDMDHENMFWYRQDPGLGLRLIYFSYDVKMKEKGDIPEGYSVSREKKERFSLILESASTNQTSMYLCASSLWYGGANTEAFFGQGTRLTVV.

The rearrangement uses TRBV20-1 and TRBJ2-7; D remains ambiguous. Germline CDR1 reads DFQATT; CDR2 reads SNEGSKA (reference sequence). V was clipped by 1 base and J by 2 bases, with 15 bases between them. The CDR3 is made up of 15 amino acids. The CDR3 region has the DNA TGCAGTGCTAGAGCAACGACTGCAACCCCCTACGAGCAGTACGTC. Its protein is CSARATTATPYEQYV.

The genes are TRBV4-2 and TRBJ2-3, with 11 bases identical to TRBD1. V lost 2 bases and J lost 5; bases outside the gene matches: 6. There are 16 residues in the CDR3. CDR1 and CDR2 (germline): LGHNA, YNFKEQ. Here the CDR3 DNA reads TGTGCCAGCAGCCAAACGCGGGACAGGGGGGGAGATACGCAGTATTTT. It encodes CASSQTRDRGGDTQYF.

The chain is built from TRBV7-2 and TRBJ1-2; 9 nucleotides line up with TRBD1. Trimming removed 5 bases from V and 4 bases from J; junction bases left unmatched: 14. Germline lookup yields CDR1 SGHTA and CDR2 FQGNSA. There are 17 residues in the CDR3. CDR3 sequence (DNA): TGTGCCAGCAGCCCGGCGATAGTGGGGACAGGGACCTATGGCTACACCTTC. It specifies CASSPAIVGTGTYGYTF.